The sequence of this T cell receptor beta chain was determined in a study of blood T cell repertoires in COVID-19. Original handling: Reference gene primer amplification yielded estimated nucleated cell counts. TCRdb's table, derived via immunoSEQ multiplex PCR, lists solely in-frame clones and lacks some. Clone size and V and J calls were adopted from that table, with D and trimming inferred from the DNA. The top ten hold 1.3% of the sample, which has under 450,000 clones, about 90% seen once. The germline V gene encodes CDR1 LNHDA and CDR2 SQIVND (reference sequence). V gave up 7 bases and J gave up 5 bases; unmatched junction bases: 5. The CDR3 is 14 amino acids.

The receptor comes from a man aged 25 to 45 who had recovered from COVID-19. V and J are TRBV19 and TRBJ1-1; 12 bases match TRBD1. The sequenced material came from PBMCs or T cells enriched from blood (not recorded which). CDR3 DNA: TGTGCCAGTATCGGGACAGGGGGCAGAACTGAAGCTTTCTTT. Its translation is CASIGTGGRTEAFF.